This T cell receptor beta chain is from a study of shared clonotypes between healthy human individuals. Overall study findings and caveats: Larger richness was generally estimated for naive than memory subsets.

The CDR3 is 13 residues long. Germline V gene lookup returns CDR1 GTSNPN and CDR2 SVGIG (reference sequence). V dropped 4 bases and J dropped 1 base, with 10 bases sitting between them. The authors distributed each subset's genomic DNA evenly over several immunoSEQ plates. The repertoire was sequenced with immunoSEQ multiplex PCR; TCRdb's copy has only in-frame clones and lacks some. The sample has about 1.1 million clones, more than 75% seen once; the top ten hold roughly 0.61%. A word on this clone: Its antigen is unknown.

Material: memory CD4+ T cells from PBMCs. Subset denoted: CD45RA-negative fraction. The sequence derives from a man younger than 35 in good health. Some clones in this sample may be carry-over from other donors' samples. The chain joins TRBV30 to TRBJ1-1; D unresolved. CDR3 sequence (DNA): TGTGCCTGGATCGCGAGGCGGAACACTGAAGCTTTCTTT. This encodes CAWIARRNTEAFF.